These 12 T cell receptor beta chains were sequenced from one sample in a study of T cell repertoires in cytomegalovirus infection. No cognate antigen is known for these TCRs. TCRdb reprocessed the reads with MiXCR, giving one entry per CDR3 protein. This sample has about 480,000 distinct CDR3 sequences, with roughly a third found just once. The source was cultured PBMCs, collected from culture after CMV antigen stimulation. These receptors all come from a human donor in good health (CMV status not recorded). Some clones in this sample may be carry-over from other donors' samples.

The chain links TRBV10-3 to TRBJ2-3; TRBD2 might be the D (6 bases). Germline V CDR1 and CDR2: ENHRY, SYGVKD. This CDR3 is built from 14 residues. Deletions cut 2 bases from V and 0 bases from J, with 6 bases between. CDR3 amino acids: CAISESGSTDTQYF. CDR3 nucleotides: TGTGCCATCAGTGAGAGCGGGAGCACAGATACGCAGTATTTT.

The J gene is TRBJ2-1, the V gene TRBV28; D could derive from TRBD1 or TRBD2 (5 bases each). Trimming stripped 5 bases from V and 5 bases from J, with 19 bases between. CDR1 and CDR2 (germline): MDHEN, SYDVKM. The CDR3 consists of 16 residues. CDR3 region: CASSTSGAPQHNEQFF. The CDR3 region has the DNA TGTGCCAGCAGTACCTCCGGGGCGCCCCAGCACAATGAGCAGTTCTTC.

CDR3 loop: CATSRRGGEQYV. DNA for the CDR3: TGTGCCACCAGCAGGAGGGGAGGAGAGCAGTACGTC. The V gene is TRBV15, the J gene TRBJ2-7; possible D gene TRBD2, 6 bases. CDR1 LNHNV and CDR2 YYDKDF come from the germline V gene (reference sequence). CDR3 length equals 12 residues. The V and J ends lost 3 bases and 7 bases respectively, with 10 bases between them.

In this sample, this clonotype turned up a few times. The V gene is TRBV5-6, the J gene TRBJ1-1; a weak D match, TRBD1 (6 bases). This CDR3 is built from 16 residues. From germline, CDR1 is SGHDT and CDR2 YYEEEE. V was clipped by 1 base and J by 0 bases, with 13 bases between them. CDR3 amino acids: CASSLWGGTMNTEAFF. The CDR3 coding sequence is TGTGCCAGCAGCTTGTGGGGGGGCACCATGAACACTGAAGCTTTCTTT.

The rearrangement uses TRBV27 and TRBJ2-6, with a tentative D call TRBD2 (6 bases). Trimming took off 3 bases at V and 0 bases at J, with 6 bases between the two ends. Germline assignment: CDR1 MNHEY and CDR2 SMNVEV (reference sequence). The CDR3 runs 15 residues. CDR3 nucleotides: TGTGCCAGCAGTTTCGGGAGCTCTGGGGCCAACGTCCTGACTTTC. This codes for CASSFGSSGANVLTF.

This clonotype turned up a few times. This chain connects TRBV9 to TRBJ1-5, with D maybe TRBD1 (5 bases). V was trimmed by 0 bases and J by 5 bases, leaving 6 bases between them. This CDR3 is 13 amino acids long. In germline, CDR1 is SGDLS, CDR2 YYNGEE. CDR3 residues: CASSVEGHQPQHF. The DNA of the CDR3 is TGTGCCAGCAGCGTAGAGGGGCATCAGCCCCAGCATTTT. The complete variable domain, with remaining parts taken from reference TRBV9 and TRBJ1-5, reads DSGVTQTPKHLITATGQRVTLRCSPRSGDLSVYWYQQSLDQGLQFLIQYYNGEERAKGNILERFSAQQFPDLHSELNLSSLELGDSALYFCASSVEGHQPQHFGDGTRLSIL.

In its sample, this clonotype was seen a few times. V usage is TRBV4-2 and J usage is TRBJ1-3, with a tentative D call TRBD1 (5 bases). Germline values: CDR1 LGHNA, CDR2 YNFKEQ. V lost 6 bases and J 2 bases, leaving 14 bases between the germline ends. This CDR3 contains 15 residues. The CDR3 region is CASSSTGGAGNTIYF. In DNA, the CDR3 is TGTGCCAGCAGTAGCACGGGAGGGGCTGGAAACACCATATATTTT.

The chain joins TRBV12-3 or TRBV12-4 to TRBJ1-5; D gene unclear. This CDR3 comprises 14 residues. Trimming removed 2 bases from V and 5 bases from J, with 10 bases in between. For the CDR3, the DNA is TGTGCCAGCAGTTTACCGGGTTTCTATCAGCCCCAGCATTTT. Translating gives CASSLPGFYQPQHF.

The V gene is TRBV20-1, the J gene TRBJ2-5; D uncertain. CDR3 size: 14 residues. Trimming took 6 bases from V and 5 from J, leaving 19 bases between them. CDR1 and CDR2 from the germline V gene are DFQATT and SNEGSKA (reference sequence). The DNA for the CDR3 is TGCAGTGCCATGCGCGACGCTAGAGGCGAGACCCAGTACTTC. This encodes CSAMRDARGETQYF.

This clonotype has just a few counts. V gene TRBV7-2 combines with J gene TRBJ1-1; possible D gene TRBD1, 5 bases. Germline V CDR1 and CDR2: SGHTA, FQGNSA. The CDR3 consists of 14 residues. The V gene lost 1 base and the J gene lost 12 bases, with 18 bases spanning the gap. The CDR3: CASSLVLDWQGTFF. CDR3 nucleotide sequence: TGTGCCAGCAGCTTAGTTCTGGACTGGCAGGGAACTTTCTTT. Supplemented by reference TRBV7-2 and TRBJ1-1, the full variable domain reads GAGVSQSPSNKVTEKGKDVELRCDPISGHTALYWYRQSLGQGLEFLIYFQGNSAPDKSGLPSDRFSAERTGGSVSTLTIQRTQQEDSAVYLCASSLVLDWQGTFFGQGTRLTVV.

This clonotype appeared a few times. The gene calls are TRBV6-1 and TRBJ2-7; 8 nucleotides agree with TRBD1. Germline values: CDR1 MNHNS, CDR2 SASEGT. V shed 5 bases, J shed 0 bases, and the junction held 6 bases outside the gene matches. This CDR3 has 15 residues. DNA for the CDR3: TGTGCCAGCAGTCGAAGGACAGGGAGCTCCTACGAGCAGTACTTC. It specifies CASSRRTGSSYEQYF.

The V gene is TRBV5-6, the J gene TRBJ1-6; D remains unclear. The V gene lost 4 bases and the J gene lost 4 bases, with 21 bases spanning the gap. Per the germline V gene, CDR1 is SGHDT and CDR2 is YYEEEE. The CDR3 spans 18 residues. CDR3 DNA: TGTGCCAGCAGCCCGCCAATCGGGTCCCCAGCTTATAATTCACCCCTCCACTTT. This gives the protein CASSPPIGSPAYNSPLHF.